The 20 T cell receptor beta chains given below trace back to one sample, sequenced in a study of cytomegalovirus exposure and HLA in healthy donors. Researchers ran the PCR with 60 Vbeta and 13 Jbeta primers. Assay: immunoSEQ multiplex PCR; the TCRdb copy retains only in-frame clones and omits some. This table has about 86,000 clones, roughly four fifths appearing once. Sequenced sample: PBMCs. These receptors all come from a woman aged 50 to 65 in good health and CMV-seropositive.

This chain joins TRBV25-1 and TRBJ1-2; the match to TRBD1 covers 8 bases. The V and J ends lost 6 bases and 8 bases, in that order; junction bases with no gene match: 5. Germline values: CDR1 MGHDK, CDR2 SYGVNS. This CDR3 contains 12 residues. CDR3: CASRRTGWGYTF. The CDR3 DNA follows: TGTGCCAGCAGGCGGACAGGGTGGGGCTACACCTTC.

This clone came up once. The rearrangement uses TRBV25-1 and TRBJ2-7, with 8 bases fitting TRBD1. Trimming at V came to 2 bases and at J to 3 bases, leaving 9 bases not matched to a gene. The germline V gene has CDR1 MGHDK and CDR2 SYGVNS. This CDR3 spans 16 amino acids. For the CDR3, the DNA is TGTGCCAGCAGTGAAGGCCCCCCCAGGGGGCTCTACGAGCAGTACTTC. The encoded protein is CASSEGPPRGLYEQYF.

This chain uses TRBV23-1 with TRBJ2-7; TRBD1 is a possible D gene (5 bases). TRBV23-1 is noted as an ORF with a role that remains uncertain. V dropped 9 bases and J dropped 0 bases, with 15 bases sitting between them. The length of the CDR3 is 14 residues. For the CDR3, the DNA is TGCGCCAGTTTACTTACAGGTCACTCCTACGAGCAGTACTTC. Amino acid sequence: CASLLTGHSYEQYF.

The J gene is TRBJ1-1, the V gene TRBV5-8; 9 bases are a match to TRBD1. V was pared by 4 bases and J by 1 base, with 2 bases of the junction left unmatched. The length of the CDR3 is 14 residues. Germline CDR1 reads SGHTS; CDR2 reads YDEGEE. The DNA of the CDR3 is TGTGCCAGCAGCCGGGACAGGGCGAACACTGAAGCTTTCTTT. Residues: CASSRDRANTEAFF. Full variable domain (missing parts from reference TRBV5-8 and TRBJ1-1): EAGVTQSPTHLIKTRGQQATLRCSPISGHTSVYWYQQALGLGLQFLLWYDEGEERNRGNFPPRFSGRQFPNYSSELNVNALELEDSALYLCASSRDRANTEAFFGQGTRLTVV.

V is TRBV28 and J is TRBJ2-1; 8 bases are shared with TRBD2. The germline gives CDR1 MDHEN, CDR2 SYDVKM. V shed 2 bases, J shed 8 bases, and the junction held 32 bases outside the gene matches. This CDR3 region has 23 residues. The CDR3 DNA sequence: TGTGCCAGCAGTTTAAGTACTCCCGGGATTGGCGGGAGGACAGTGAGAGTTAGCGATGAGCAGTTCTTC. Translated: CASSLSTPGIGGRTVRVSDEQFF.

J is TRBJ1-1 and V is TRBV13, with 11 nucleotides matching TRBD1. Trimming at V came to 5 bases and at J to 4 bases, leaving 9 bases not matched to a gene. The CDR3 contains 16 residues. In germline, CDR1 is PRHDT, CDR2 FYEKMQ (reference sequence). The CDR3 DNA reads as TGTGCCAGCAGCCCTGGACAGGGGGCGCTGGGCACTGAAGCTTTCTTT. Protein product: CASSPGQGALGTEAFF.

The chain employs TRBV5-1 and TRBJ2-2; TRBD1 matches 9 bases. The junction had 6 bases not matched to a gene; V was cut back by 5 bases and J by 1 base. CDR1 is SGHRS, CDR2 YFSETQ, per germline. The CDR3 is 16 residues long. Written as DNA, the CDR3 is TGCGCCAGCAGTTTAGGGGGACAGGGGAACACCGGGGAGCTGTTTTTT. Translating it yields CASSLGGQGNTGELFF.

Turning to this clone: The sample contains more than one DNA sequence encoding this CDR3. The rearrangement links TRBV7-9 to TRBJ2-7; D is perhaps TRBD1 (5 bases). V was pared by 0 bases and J by 4 bases, with 7 bases between. CDR3 length equals 13 residues. Germline CDR1 SEHNR, CDR2 FQNEAQ (reference sequence). The CDR3 reads CASSLAGAYEQYF. The CDR3 nucleotides are TGTGCCAGCAGCTTAGCAGGGGCTTACGAGCAGTACTTC. Together with reference TRBV7-9 and TRBJ2-7, the CDR3 gives the full variable domain: DTGVSQNPRHKITKRGQNVTFRCDPISEHNRLYWYRQTLGQGPEFLTYFQNEAQLEKSRLLSDRFSAERPKGSFSTLEIQRTEQGDSAMYLCASSLAGAYEQYFGPGTRLTVT.

The chain recombines TRBV5-1 with TRBJ2-5; D is perhaps TRBD1 (5 bases). The CDR3 has 14 residues. Between the trimmed V and J ends, which lost 1 base and 7 bases, there was a span of 14 bases. CDR1 is SGHRS, CDR2 YFSETQ, per germline. The CDR3 is CASSLSSWGGTQYF. CDR3 bases: TGCGCCAGCAGCTTGTCTAGTTGGGGCGGGACCCAGTACTTC. The variable domain in full, with the rest retrieved from reference TRBV5-1 and TRBJ2-5, is KAGVTQTPRYLIKTRGQQVTLSCSPISGHRSVSWYQQTPGQGLQFLFEYFSETQRNKGNFPGRFSGRQFSNSRSEMNVSTLELGDSALYLCASSLSSWGGTQYFGPGTRLLVL.

The chain carries TRBV2 and TRBJ2-6, with 7 bases matching TRBD2. The CDR3 length is 15 residues. V lost 6 bases, J lost 3 bases, and 5 bases stayed unmatched. Germline V gene lookup returns CDR1 SNHLY and CDR2 FYNNEI. The CDR3 coding sequence is TGTGCCAGCAGCGCCCCGGGGGGTGGGGCCAACGTCCTGACTTTC. The encoded protein is CASSAPGGGANVLTF.

The table lists this clone with a few counts. The genes are TRBV11-2 and TRBJ1-1, with D possibly TRBD1 on 5 matching bases. V was cut by 5 bases and J by 2 bases, with 12 bases left in between. This CDR3 has 14 residues. The germline V gene encodes CDR1 SGHAT and CDR2 FQNNGV. The DNA for the CDR3 is TGTGCCAGCAGCACAGGTTTGGGTAACACTGAAGCTTTCTTT. Its translation is CASSTGLGNTEAFF.

V and J are TRBV5-4 and TRBJ2-7; D is undetermined. Trimming took off 1 base at V and 2 bases at J, with 13 bases between the two ends. This CDR3 contains 15 residues. From germline, CDR1 is SGHNT and CDR2 YYREEE (reference sequence). CDR3 protein: CASSLLFQETYEQYF. CDR3 in DNA: TGTGCCAGCAGCTTGCTTTTTCAGGAAACCTACGAGCAGTACTTC.

The V gene is TRBV29-1, the J gene TRBJ1-2; D is unclear. V was trimmed by 7 bases and J by 4 bases, leaving 13 bases between them. This CDR3 spans 12 amino acids. CDR1 and CDR2 from the germline V gene are SQVTM and ANQGSEA. This chain's CDR3 is CSATRPGYGYTF. In DNA, the CDR3 is TGCAGCGCTACGCGACCGGGCTATGGCTACACCTTC.

This rearrangement joins TRBV5-1 to TRBJ1-1; 9 nucleotides match TRBD1. The CDR3 runs to 14 residues. V lost 4 bases and J lost 4; bases outside the gene matches: 5. The V gene's germline CDR1 is SGHRS and CDR2 YFSETQ. CDR3 nucleotides: TGCGCCAGCAGCGGGGGACAGGGAGGCACTGAAGCTTTCTTT. Amino acid sequence: CASSGGQGGTEAFF. Filled out from reference TRBV5-1 and TRBJ1-1, the complete variable domain reads KAGVTQTPRYLIKTRGQQVTLSCSPISGHRSVSWYQQTPGQGLQFLFEYFSETQRNKGNFPGRFSGRQFSNSRSEMNVSTLELGDSALYLCASSGGQGGTEAFFGQGTRLTVV.

The rearrangement joins TRBV7-2 to TRBJ2-5; 10 bases line up with TRBD2. The CDR3 totals 15 residues. V shed 5 bases and J 2 bases; nucleotides not matched to a gene: 5. CDR1 is SGHTA and CDR2 is FQGNSA in the germline V gene. CDR3 in amino acids: CASSAQLAGQETQYF. The CDR3 DNA sequence: TGTGCCAGCAGCGCCCAACTAGCGGGGCAAGAGACCCAGTACTTC.

The V and J genes are TRBV27 and TRBJ2-4; 7 nucleotides line up with TRBD1. CDR3 length: 12 amino acids. The ends lost 4 bases at V and 15 bases at J; junction bases unmatched: 9. Germline V gene sequence: CDR1 MNHEY, CDR2 SMNVEV (reference sequence). CDR3 DNA sequence: TGTGCCAGCAGTTATCTAGGGACAGTAAGGTACTTC. It encodes CASSYLGTVRYF.

This clone appeared a few times. The V call is TRBV5-6, the J call TRBJ2-3; D uncertain. The germline CDR1 and CDR2 sequences are SGHDT and YYEEEE. Trimming took off 0 bases at V and 2 bases at J, with 7 bases between the two ends. The CDR3 consists of 14 residues. This CDR3 reads CASSLVDTTDTQYF. In nucleotides, the CDR3 is TGTGCCAGCAGCTTGGTAGACACCACAGATACGCAGTATTTT.

The sample holds one count of this clone. Distinct nucleotide sequences in the sample also encode this CDR3. V usage is TRBV20-1 and J usage is TRBJ2-7; D is unclear. The CDR3 is 11 amino acids. Germline V gene sequence: CDR1 DFQATT, CDR2 SNEGSKA (reference sequence). Between the trimmed V and J ends, which lost 1 base and 3 bases, there was a span of 4 bases. CDR3 sequence (DNA): TGCAGTGCTAGAGGAGGCTACGAGCAGTACTTC. It codes for CSARGGYEQYF.

This chain uses TRBV25-1 with TRBJ1-5; tentatively, D is TRBD1 (5 bases). This CDR3 comprises 14 residues. Trimming took off 4 bases at V and 6 bases at J, with 13 bases between the two ends. CDR1 and CDR2 (germline): MGHDK, SYGVNS. The CDR3 nucleotides are TGTGCCAGCAGTGCATCGGGGGGAGGTCAGCCCCAGCATTTT. Encoded protein: CASSASGGGQPQHF.

The chain is built from TRBV28 and TRBJ2-7, with 8 bases aligning to TRBD1. V shed 4 bases and J 3 bases; nucleotides not matched to a gene: 14. Germline assignment: CDR1 MDHEN and CDR2 SYDVKM. There are 17 residues in the CDR3. This CDR3 is CASSSPTPSDRGYEQYF. The CDR3 region has the DNA TGTGCCAGCAGTTCCCCTACCCCTTCAGACAGGGGCTACGAGCAGTACTTC.